These 19 T cell receptor beta chains came from one sample sequenced in a study of CD8 T cells in Susac syndrome. Random hexamers were used to reverse transcribe the RNA input (roughly 0.5 to 1 ug). TCRdb recomputed calls from the immunoSEQ multiplex PCR reads with MiXCR, one row per CDR3 protein. Here the sample spans some 120,000 distinct CDR3 sequences, about 95% being singletons. The sample comprised CD4+ T cells from PBMCs. These receptors were obtained from a human donor with multiple sclerosis.

This rearrangement joins TRBV28 to TRBJ1-2, with no clear D. CDR1 and CDR2 (germline): MDHEN, SYDVKM. The CDR3 contains 12 residues. The germline V and J ends were trimmed by 2 bases and 4 bases, with 5 bases remaining between them. CDR3 nucleotides: TGTGCCAGCAGTTTAATGGGCTATGGCTACACCTTC. This sequence encodes CASSLMGYGYTF.

The chain has TRBV7-9 and TRBJ2-1; weak D call: TRBD2 (7 bases). V lost 6 bases to trimming and J lost 2 bases, with 20 bases between them. The CDR3 is 17 residues long. Per germline, CDR1 SEHNR and CDR2 FQNEAQ (reference sequence). The CDR3 nucleotides are TGTGCCAGCAGACTAAGTGGAGGCGGGGGCGCCTACAATGAGCAGTTCTTC. This gives the protein CASRLSGGGGAYNEQFF. The full variable domain, its missing parts supplied by reference TRBV7-9 and TRBJ2-1, is DTGVSQNPRHKITKRGQNVTFRCDPISEHNRLYWYRQTLGQGPEFLTYFQNEAQLEKSRLLSDRFSAERPKGSFSTLEIQRTEQGDSAMYLCASRLSGGGGAYNEQFFGPGTRLTVL.

J is TRBJ2-4 and V is TRBV12-3 or TRBV12-4; TRBD1 aligns across 9 bases. The CDR3 has 12 residues. The J segment lost 8 bases and the V segment lost 6 bases, leaving 2 bases of the junction unmatched. CDR3 coding DNA: TGTGCCAGCAGGGGGACAGGGTACATTCAGTACTTC. Protein product: CASRGTGYIQYF.

The count of this clonotype is one. The genes are TRBV20-1 and TRBJ2-5, with 8 bases fitting TRBD1. The CDR3 contains 13 residues. V gave up 6 bases and J gave up 4 bases; unmatched junction bases: 7. Germline V gene sequence: CDR1 DFQATT, CDR2 SNEGSKA (reference sequence). The CDR3 here is CSAQDRGGETQYF. The DNA for the CDR3 is TGCAGTGCACAAGACAGGGGAGGAGAGACCCAGTACTTC.

The rearrangement uses TRBV10-3 and TRBJ2-7; 11 positions agree with TRBD2. The trim removed 6 bases at V and 2 bases at J, leaving 6 bases unmatched. This CDR3 comprises 15 residues. Germline V gene lookup returns CDR1 ENHRY and CDR2 SYGVKD. The CDR3 bases are TGTGCCATCAGCCTTACTAGCGGGAGTACCTACGAGCAGTACTTC. It codes for CAISLTSGSTYEQYF.

The rearrangement links TRBV5-1 to TRBJ2-3; D might be TRBD1 (6 bases). The CDR3 length is 13 residues. The V gene's germline CDR1 is SGHRS and CDR2 YFSETQ. V was cut by 5 bases and J by 4 bases, with 11 bases left in between. The chain's CDR3 is CASSRTDPDTQYF. CDR3 nucleotide sequence: TGCGCCAGCAGTCGGACAGACCCAGATACGCAGTATTTT. The variable domain in full, completed from reference TRBV5-1 and TRBJ2-3, reads KAGVTQTPRYLIKTRGQQVTLSCSPISGHRSVSWYQQTPGQGLQFLFEYFSETQRNKGNFPGRFSGRQFSNSRSEMNVSTLELGDSALYLCASSRTDPDTQYFGPGTRLTVL.

V gene TRBV29-1 combines with J gene TRBJ1-1; the D is unclear. V was shortened by 7 bases and J by 5 bases, with 11 bases between the two germline ends. Germline-derived CDR1 and CDR2 are SQVTM and ANQGSEA. The CDR3 covers 11 residues. Here the CDR3 reads CSATSETEAFF. Written as DNA, the CDR3 is TGCAGCGCCACATCGGAGACTGAAGCTTTCTTT.

V gene TRBV5-4 combines with J gene TRBJ1-1; 11 bases are shared with TRBD1. This CDR3 region has 15 residues. CDR1 SGHNT and CDR2 YYREEE come from the germline V gene (reference sequence). Germline trimming cut 3 bases from V and 4 bases from J; bases unmatched to any gene: 5. CDR3 DNA: TGTGCCAGCAGCTGGACAGGGGGCGGGAGCACTGAAGCTTTCTTT. Translating gives CASSWTGGGSTEAFF. Full variable domain (rest looked up from reference TRBV5-4 and TRBJ1-1): ETGVTQSPTHLIKTRGQQVTLRCSSQSGHNTVSWYQQALGQGPQFIFQYYREEENGRGNFPPRFSGLQFPNYSSELNVNALELDDSALYLCASSWTGGGSTEAFFGQGTRLTVV.

This chain links TRBV27 with TRBJ2-7, with a tentative D call TRBD2 (6 bases). Germline-derived CDR1 and CDR2 are MNHEY and SMNVEV (reference sequence). Trimming took 7 bases from V and 0 from J, leaving 13 bases between them. The CDR3 is made up of 14 amino acids. The CDR3 coding sequence is TGTGCCAGCAAGGGGACTCGGAGCTCCTACGAGCAGTACTTC. Residues: CASKGTRSSYEQYF.

The chain joins TRBV14 to TRBJ2-1; TRBD2 matches 11 bases. This CDR3 region has 15 residues. After removal of 5 bases from V and 8 bases from J, the junction contained 8 bases not matched to a gene. In germline, CDR1 is SGHDN, CDR2 FVKESK. In DNA form, the CDR3 reads TGTGCCAGCAGCATTCGGACTAGCGGGTCCGATGAGCAGTTCTTC. Encoded protein: CASSIRTSGSDEQFF.

This sequence joins TRBV2 and TRBJ2-7; D not resolved. Germline V gives CDR1 SNHLY, CDR2 FYNNEI. V was pared by 6 bases and J by 0 bases, with 9 bases between. This CDR3 is 13 amino acids long. The chain's CDR3 is CASRVPHSYEQYF. The CDR3, as DNA: TGTGCCAGCAGGGTCCCCCACTCCTACGAGCAGTACTTC.

This clonotype came up a few times. This chain connects TRBV29-1 to TRBJ2-7; D is tentatively TRBD1 or TRBD2 (5 bases each). Germline V gene lookup returns CDR1 SQVTM and CDR2 ANQGSEA. V was pared by 1 base and J by 0 bases, with 19 bases between. The CDR3 is 17 amino acids. CDR3 protein: CSVEGDPPGSSSYEQYF. The CDR3 DNA is TGCAGCGTTGAAGGGGACCCACCGGGATCAAGCTCCTACGAGCAGTACTTC.

The chain has TRBV3-1 and TRBJ2-1; TRBD2 agrees at 8 bases. There are 15 residues in the CDR3. CDR1 and CDR2 from the germline V gene are LGHDT and YNNKEL (reference sequence). Trimming cost V 6 bases and J 7 bases; bases outside gene matches: 11. Here the CDR3 DNA reads TGTGCCAGCAGGTTCGCGGGGGGCCGGGGTAATGAGCAGTTCTTC. Its protein is CASRFAGGRGNEQFF.

The chain is built from TRBV27 and TRBJ2-7; no clear D. The CDR3 has 14 amino acids. Trimming cost V 5 bases and J 1 base, with 12 bases left between them. In germline, CDR1 is MNHEY, CDR2 SMNVEV (reference sequence). CDR3 sequence reads: CASSPGKASYEQYF. The CDR3 DNA reads as TGTGCCAGCAGTCCTGGGAAAGCGTCCTACGAGCAGTACTTC.

The gene calls are TRBV9 and TRBJ2-3, with 9 bases matching TRBD2. CDR3 size: 15 residues. CDR1 SGDLS and CDR2 YYNGEE come from the germline V gene. The ends lost 2 bases at V and 2 bases at J; junction bases unmatched: 3. The DNA of the CDR3 is TGTGCCAGCAGCGTGGCGGGGGGGCACACAGATACGCAGTATTTT. The encoded protein is CASSVAGGHTDTQYF.

The chain joins TRBV7-9 to TRBJ2-7, with a possible D match to TRBD1 (6 bases). In germline, CDR1 is SEHNR, CDR2 FQNEAQ (reference sequence). The CDR3 is 15 residues long. Between the trimmed V and J ends, which lost 5 bases and 2 bases, there was a span of 16 bases. CDR3 sequence (DNA): TGTGCCAGCAGCGGGGGCCCGGCGGAAGCCTACGAGCAGTACTTC. This codes for CASSGGPAEAYEQYF.

This chain connects TRBV3-1 to TRBJ2-4; 10 nucleotides align to TRBD1. V trimming: 3 bases; J trimming: 5 bases; junction bases outside the gene matches: 1. The CDR3 has 14 amino acids. Germline V lookup: CDR1 LGHDT, CDR2 YNNKEL (reference sequence). The CDR3 sequence: CASSQGQGQNIQYF. CDR3 DNA sequence: TGTGCCAGCAGCCAGGGACAGGGGCAAAACATTCAGTACTTC.

The genes are TRBV12-3 or TRBV12-4 and TRBJ2-7, with TRBD2 matching 9 bases. The CDR3 has 15 amino acids. V lost 3 bases to trimming and J lost 3 bases; unmatched junction nucleotides: 6. The CDR3 is CASSFYTSGRYEQYF. The DNA for the CDR3 is TGTGCCAGCAGTTTTTACACTAGCGGGCGCTACGAGCAGTACTTC.

The chain recombines TRBV5-4 with TRBJ1-3, with a possible D match to TRBD1 (5 bases). The V and J ends lost 4 bases and 2 bases respectively, with 13 bases between them. CDR3 size: 15 residues. The germline CDR1 and CDR2 sequences are SGHNT and YYREEE (reference sequence). The CDR3 DNA reads TGTGCCAGCAGCCTCGGGGGAGAGGCTGGAAACACCATATATTTT. It yields the protein CASSLGGEAGNTIYF.